Described below is a single TCR beta chain sequence and its context. In the authors' methods: Estimation of nucleated cell counts relied on the amplification of reference gene primers. Sequencing was performed with immunoSEQ multiplex PCR; in TCRdb, only in-frame clones are kept and a portion is missing. V, J and clone size derive from that table, while D and trimming were established from the DNA sequence. The table records 120,000 to 150,000 clones, around three quarters of them present only once. Looked up from germline, CDR1 is SGHAT and CDR2 is FQNNGV. CDR3 length: 15 residues. Between the trimmed V and J ends, which lost 5 bases and 4 bases, there was a span of 17 bases. These data come from a study of blood T cell repertoires in COVID-19. Across the whole study: Donors in the United States, Italy and Spain gave samples during acute or convalescent COVID-19. In each case, the material was cDNA or gDNA derived from T cells, B-cell-depleted T cells, or PBMCs.

The TCR comes from a man aged 55 to 69 with acute or convalescent COVID-19. The genes are TRBV11-2 and TRBJ1-1; weak D call: TRBD1 (6 bases). The sequencing input was peripheral blood. This CDR3 reads CASSPSGGAGTEAFF. The CDR3, as DNA: TGTGCCAGCAGCCCTTCGGGGGGCGCGGGCACTGAAGCTTTCTTT.